This T cell receptor (beta chain) was sequenced for a study of control samples from healthy donors and cancer patients. Profiling relied on immunoSEQ multiplex PCR, and the TCRdb table lists in-frame clones only, not all of them. The table records 160,000 or so clones, 93% of them present only once. Material for sequencing was blood. The source is a man over 45 in good health.

CDR3 bases: TGTGCCAGCAAAACCGACATGATCGGAGGCTACACCTTC. Translated: CASKTDMIGGYTF. This chain uses TRBV27 with TRBJ1-2, with unresolved D. V lost 7 bases to trimming and J lost 8 bases, with 17 bases between them. Germline V gives CDR1 MNHEY, CDR2 SMNVEV (reference sequence). The CDR3 extends over 13 amino acids.